A single sample is the source of the 7 T cell receptor beta chains below, sequenced in a study of blood T cell repertoires in COVID-19. Here immunoSEQ multiplex PCR was the method, and the copy in TCRdb shows in-frame clones only, minus some. The sample gives around 130,000 clones, around 83% of which show up once; about 8.1% is in the top ten. Specimen: peripheral blood. The receptors here all came from a man aged 30 to 39 with COVID-19, enrolled during active disease.

The rearrangement links TRBV4-1 to TRBJ1-5, with D perhaps TRBD1 (6 bases). This CDR3 has 14 amino acids. CDR1 MGHRA and CDR2 YSYEKL come from the germline V gene. V was shortened by 1 base and J by 4 bases, with 8 bases between the two germline ends. Here the CDR3 DNA reads TGCGCCAGCAGCCAAGTACAGGGAAATCAGCCCCAGCATTTT. As protein: CASSQVQGNQPQHF.

The chain carries TRBV15 and TRBJ2-7, with a possible D match to TRBD1 (5 bases). Trimming cost V 5 bases and J 6 bases, with 11 bases left between them. CDR3 size: 12 residues. Germline lookup yields CDR1 LNHNV and CDR2 YYDKDF (reference sequence). In DNA form, the CDR3 reads TGTGCCACCAGCTCCCAGGGAAGCGAGCAGTACTTC. It codes for CATSSQGSEQYF.

This chain connects TRBV7-3 to TRBJ2-1, with a weak D call TRBD2 (6 bases). The CDR3 covers 15 residues. Deletions cut 2 bases from V and 6 bases from J, with 14 bases between. Germline CDR1 reads SGHTA; CDR2 reads FQGTGA. In DNA form, the CDR3 reads TGTGCCAGCAGCTTATCCCCGGGAGTAGTCAATGAGCAGTTCTTC. This translates into CASSLSPGVVNEQFF.

The V call is TRBV28, the J call TRBJ2-7; 8 bases are a match to TRBD1. The germline gives CDR1 MDHEN, CDR2 SYDVKM. The CDR3 is 15 amino acids. Unmatched junction bases numbered 11, after V lost 6 bases and J lost 4 bases. The CDR3 reads CASRQQGDGGYEQYF. CDR3 nucleotide sequence: TGTGCCAGCAGACAACAGGGGGATGGTGGGTACGAGCAGTACTTC.

V and J are TRBV15 and TRBJ2-7; tentatively, D is TRBD1 (6 bases). Trimming stripped 5 bases from V and 2 bases from J, with 19 bases between. CDR3 size: 16 residues. Germline V gene data show CDR1 as LNHNV and CDR2 as YYDKDF (reference sequence). DNA of the CDR3: TGTGCCACCAGCGCTGGGGGCGGTAGGAGGACCTACGAGCAGTACTTC. Its translation: CATSAGGGRRTYEQYF.

The J gene is TRBJ1-2, the V gene TRBV6-5, with D maybe TRBD1 (5 bases). The CDR3 runs to 12 residues. V was trimmed by 6 bases and J by 5 bases, leaving 10 bases between them. Germline V CDR1 and CDR2: MNHEY, SVGAGI. The CDR3 DNA reads TGTGCCAGCAGCAGGGAGGGGTATGGCTACACCTTC. This codes for CASSREGYGYTF.

The chain has TRBV6-1 and TRBJ1-5, with a possible D match to TRBD1 (5 bases). Per the germline V gene, CDR1 is MNHNS and CDR2 is SASEGT. The V and J ends lost 3 bases and 2 bases respectively, with 11 bases between them. This CDR3 has 15 amino acids. The CDR3 loop is CASSDRAVGNQPQHF. The CDR3 DNA reads TGTGCCAGCAGTGACAGGGCCGTGGGCAATCAGCCCCAGCATTTT.